These T cell receptor beta chains were read from a single sample in a study of blood T cells in healthy people across ages. In TCRdb, the 5' RACE reads were re-called with MiXCR into one record per CDR3 protein. The sample records over 1,300,000 distinct CDR3 sequences, approximately 59% being singletons. The sequencing sample was made of blood. The source of these receptors is a young man in good health. The conserved cysteine and the conserved F or W are not part of the CDR3 here.

j_call: TRBJ2-3; v_call: TRBV3-1; cdr3_aa: ASSQDGGADTQY
j_call: TRBJ1-2; v_call: TRBV20-1; cdr3_aa: SAKNSAIHT
j_call: TRBJ2-6; v_call: TRBV6-1; cdr3_aa: ASRGQGRLSGANVLT
j_call: NA; v_call: TRBV18; cdr3_aa: ASSEVGQGFGEQY
j_call: TRBJ2-6; v_call: TRBV10-3; cdr3_aa: AMGAGANVLT
j_call: TRBJ2-1; v_call: TRBV12-3/TRBV12-4; cdr3_aa: ASIVAGGLNEQF
j_call: TRBJ2-7; v_call: TRBV12-3/TRBV12-4; cdr3_aa: ASSFLAQGAYEQY
j_call: TRBJ2-7; v_call: TRBV25-1; cdr3_aa: ASSAPTSGVYEQY
j_call: TRBJ2-1; v_call: TRBV24-1; cdr3_aa: ATSDFGEQF
j_call: TRBJ2-7; v_call: TRBV6-1; cdr3_aa: ASSEARTPLYEQY
j_call: TRBJ2-3; v_call: TRBV4-1; cdr3_aa: ASSQELITDTQY
j_call: TRBJ2-7; v_call: TRBV6-5; cdr3_aa: ASSYGINAEQY
j_call: TRBJ2-4; v_call: TRBV20-1; cdr3_aa: SARDLRAGVGY
j_call: TRBJ1-1; v_call: TRBV7-2; cdr3_aa: ASSAQGFGHTEAF
j_call: TRBJ2-7; v_call: TRBV7-2; cdr3_aa: ASSATPGGRQY
j_call: TRBJ2-4; v_call: TRBV28; cdr3_aa: ASSQPQLAKNIQY
j_call: TRBJ2-7; v_call: TRBV14; cdr3_aa: ASSHWDQDGDYEQY
j_call: TRBJ2-1; v_call: TRBV27; cdr3_aa: ASSLFTGESSYNEQF